This T cell receptor (beta chain) came from a study of T cell changes during pregnancy in multiple sclerosis. Some clones are missing from TCRdb's copy, which holds only in-frame ones; the method was immunoSEQ multiplex PCR. Seen here are 80,000 to 130,000 clones, around nine tenths observed once, and the top ten hold roughly 1.2%. This TCR was sampled from a female donor with multiple sclerosis, enrolled in a pregnancy study. The sample in question was peripheral blood, obtained in the second trimester of pregnancy.

CDR3 sequence reads: CASSPRPGLGGPDTQYF. CDR3 nucleotides: TGTGCCAGCTCACCACGACCGGGACTAGGGGGGCCAGATACGCAGTATTTT. The chain recombines TRBV18 with TRBJ2-3; 8 bases are a match to TRBD2. Germline trimming cut 1 base from V and 4 bases from J; bases unmatched to any gene: 10. Germline values: CDR1 KGHSH, CDR2 LQKENI. CDR3 length: 17 residues. The whole variable domain, filled in from reference TRBV18 and TRBJ2-3, reads NAGVMQNPRHLVRRRGQEARLRCSPMKGHSHVYWYRQLPEEGLKFMVYLQKENIIDESGMPKERFSAEFPKEGPSILRIQQVVRGDSAAYFCASSPRPGLGGPDTQYFGPGTRLTVL.